This T cell receptor beta chain emerged from a study of blood T cell repertoires in COVID-19. On the study more broadly: Samples of COVID-19 (acute and convalescent) were obtained from the United States, Italy and Spain. The cDNA or gDNA used as material had been derived from T cells, B-cell-depleted T cells, or PBMCs.

Original analysis: Scientists estimated how many nucleated cells there were by amplifying reference gene primers. TCRdb's copy holds only in-frame clones and misses some; the assay was immunoSEQ multiplex PCR. The DNA was the basis for D and trimming; V, J and clone size are from that table. The sample lists around 260,000 clones, 75% to 90% seen once, with around 4.5% in the top ten. Germline lookup yields CDR1 MNHNY and CDR2 SVGAGI (reference sequence). V was clipped by 7 bases and J by 2 bases; unmatched bases: 3. The CDR3 is made up of 14 amino acids. J is TRBJ1-5 and V is TRBV6-6, with 9 positions matching TRBD1. This clonotype was sampled from a man in his sixties who had recovered from COVID-19. The sample taken for sequencing was peripheral blood. The CDR3 DNA is TGTGCCAGCAATTGGGACAGGGGCAATCAGCCCCAGCATTTT. Its translation is CASNWDRGNQPQHF.